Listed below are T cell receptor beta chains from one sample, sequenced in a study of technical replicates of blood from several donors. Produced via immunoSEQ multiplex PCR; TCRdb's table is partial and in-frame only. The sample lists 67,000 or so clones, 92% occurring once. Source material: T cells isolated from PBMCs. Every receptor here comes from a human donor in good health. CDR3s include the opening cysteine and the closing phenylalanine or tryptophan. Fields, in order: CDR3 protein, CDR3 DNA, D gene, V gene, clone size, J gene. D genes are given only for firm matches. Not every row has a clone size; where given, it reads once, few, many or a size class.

CDR3 protein: CASRRTAQNEKLFF
CDR3 DNA: TGTGCCAGCAGGCGGACAGCTCAAAATGAAAAACTGTTTTTT
D gene: .
V gene: TRBV2
clone size: .
J gene: TRBJ1-4

CDR3 protein: CASRRGGTNEKLFF
CDR3 DNA: TGTGCCAGCAGACGGGGGGGGACTAATGAAAAACTGTTTTTT
D gene: .
V gene: TRBV7-3
clone size: .
J gene: TRBJ1-4

CDR3 protein: CASSSLEDEQYF
CDR3 DNA: TGCGCCAGCAGCTCCCTAGAGGACGAGCAGTACTTC
D gene: .
V gene: TRBV5-1
clone size: .
J gene: TRBJ2-7

CDR3 protein: CASSEITSYEQYF
CDR3 DNA: TGTGCCAGCAGCGAGATTACCTCCTACGAGCAGTACTTC
D gene: .
V gene: TRBV7-9
clone size: .
J gene: TRBJ2-7

CDR3 protein: CASSQGQGSPGYEQYF
CDR3 DNA: TGCGCCAGCAGCCAAGGGCAGGGCTCCCCTGGGTACGAGCAGTACTTC
D gene: .
V gene: TRBV4-3
clone size: .
J gene: TRBJ2-7

CDR3 protein: CASSQEYSGANVLTF
CDR3 DNA: TGCGCCAGCAGCCAAGAGTACTCTGGGGCCAACGTCCTGACTTTC
D gene: .
V gene: TRBV4-3
clone size: .
J gene: TRBJ2-6

CDR3 protein: CASSERETGELFF
CDR3 DNA: TGTGCCAGCAGTGAGCGGGAGACCGGGGAGCTGTTTTTT
D gene: TRBD2
V gene: TRBV6-4
clone size: many
J gene: TRBJ2-2

CDR3 protein: CAWDILTGGISYGYTF
CDR3 DNA: TGTGCCTGGGACATACTGACAGGGGGTATTAGCTATGGCTACACCTTC
D gene: TRBD1
V gene: TRBV30
clone size: .
J gene: TRBJ1-2

CDR3 protein: CASSLFPGYEQYF
CDR3 DNA: TGCGCCAGCAGCTTGTTTCCGGGCTACGAGCAGTACTTC
D gene: .
V gene: TRBV5-1
clone size: .
J gene: TRBJ2-7

CDR3 protein: CASSLGLGGTGELFF
CDR3 DNA: TGTGCCAGCAGCTTGGGGCTAGGCGGGACCGGGGAGCTGTTTTTT
D gene: .
V gene: TRBV5-4
clone size: .
J gene: TRBJ2-2

CDR3 protein: CASSPGQGLVTEAFF
CDR3 DNA: TGCGCCAGCAGCCCGGGACAGGGGCTTGTCACTGAAGCTTTCTTT
D gene: TRBD1
V gene: TRBV5-1
clone size: once
J gene: TRBJ1-1

CDR3 protein: CASSLGASGRSDTQYF
CDR3 DNA: TGTGCCAGCAGCTTAGGGGCTAGCGGGAGATCAGATACGCAGTATTTT
D gene: TRBD2
V gene: TRBV11-2
clone size: .
J gene: TRBJ2-3

CDR3 protein: CASSFSSSGNTIYF
CDR3 DNA: TGTGCCAGCAGCTTCAGTTCCTCTGGAAACACCATATATTTT
D gene: .
V gene: TRBV7-8
clone size: .
J gene: TRBJ1-3

CDR3 protein: CASSVGQSSGNTIYF
CDR3 DNA: TGTGCCAGCAGCGTAGGACAGAGCTCTGGAAACACCATATATTTT
D gene: .
V gene: TRBV9
clone size: .
J gene: TRBJ1-3

CDR3 protein: CASSPIEARRQPQHF
CDR3 DNA: TGTGCCAGCTCACCAATAGAGGCCCGACGGCAGCCCCAGCATTTT
D gene: .
V gene: TRBV18
clone size: .
J gene: TRBJ1-5

CDR3 protein: CAWNGRRDTEAFF
CDR3 DNA: TGTGCCTGGAACGGCCGGCGGGACACTGAAGCTTTCTTT
D gene: .
V gene: TRBV30
clone size: few
J gene: TRBJ1-1

CDR3 protein: CASSPNRVHAFF
CDR3 DNA: TGTGCCAGCAGCCCTAACAGGGTACACGCTTTCTTT
D gene: .
V gene: TRBV6-5
clone size: few
J gene: TRBJ1-1

CDR3 protein: CASLVIEGNEQFF
CDR3 DNA: TGTGCCAGCCTTGTAATCGAGGGCAATGAGCAGTTCTTC
D gene: .
V gene: TRBV25-1
clone size: .
J gene: TRBJ2-1

CDR3 protein: CASSLKSVTYEQYF
CDR3 DNA: TGTGCCAGCAGCTTAAAGTCAGTTACCTACGAGCAGTACTTC
D gene: .
V gene: TRBV11-2
clone size: .
J gene: TRBJ2-7

CDR3 protein: CASTPPGGEAFF
CDR3 DNA: TGTGCCAGCACCCCACCCGGGGGTGAAGCTTTCTTT
D gene: .
V gene: TRBV7-6
clone size: .
J gene: TRBJ1-1

CDR3 protein: CSTSGNNEQFF
CDR3 DNA: TGCAGTACTAGCGGGAACAATGAGCAGTTCTTC
D gene: TRBD2
V gene: TRBV20-1
clone size: .
J gene: TRBJ2-1

CDR3 protein: CACRGLRSGNTIYF
CDR3 DNA: TGTGCCTGTCGAGGACTCCGCTCTGGAAACACCATATATTTT
D gene: .
V gene: TRBV30
clone size: .
J gene: TRBJ1-3

CDR3 protein: CASSVLANTGELFF
CDR3 DNA: TGTGCCAGCAGCGTACTAGCGAACACCGGGGAGCTGTTTTTT
D gene: .
V gene: TRBV9
clone size: .
J gene: TRBJ2-2

CDR3 protein: CATSSTRFSTNEKLFF
CDR3 DNA: TGTGCCACTTCTAGTACAAGATTTTCAACTAATGAAAAACTGTTTTTT
D gene: .
V gene: TRBV19
clone size: .
J gene: TRBJ1-4

CDR3 protein: CASSKRQDPMNTEAFF
CDR3 DNA: TGTGCCAGCAGCAAGCGACAGGACCCCATGAACACTGAAGCTTTCTTT
D gene: .
V gene: TRBV5-4
clone size: .
J gene: TRBJ1-1

CDR3 protein: CASSLRPVGTTNEKLFF
CDR3 DNA: TGTGCCAGCAGCTTGAGGCCAGTCGGGACAACTAATGAAAAACTGTTTTTT
D gene: .
V gene: TRBV5-4
clone size: .
J gene: TRBJ1-4

CDR3 protein: CASSFSGTGEGNTIYF
CDR3 DNA: TGTGCCAGCAGCTTTTCCGGGACGGGAGAGGGAAACACCATATATTTT
D gene: .
V gene: TRBV5-6
clone size: .
J gene: TRBJ1-3

CDR3 protein: CASSPSGGRSGANVLTF
CDR3 DNA: TGTGCCAGCAGTCCGTCCGGGGGACGCTCTGGGGCCAACGTCCTGACTTTC
D gene: .
V gene: TRBV27
clone size: .
J gene: TRBJ2-6

CDR3 protein: CASSELGGDYEQYF
CDR3 DNA: TGTGCCAGCAGTGAACTGGGGGGAGATTACGAGCAGTACTTC
D gene: .
V gene: TRBV6-5
clone size: .
J gene: TRBJ2-7

CDR3 protein: CASSTSALAGTVTGELFF
CDR3 DNA: TGTGCCAGCAGCACCAGCGCGCTAGCGGGAACCGTTACCGGGGAGCTGTTTTTT
D gene: TRBD2
V gene: TRBV7-2
clone size: .
J gene: TRBJ2-2

CDR3 protein: CAWGPQGWPQHF
CDR3 DNA: TGTGCCTGGGGGCCACAGGGTTGGCCCCAGCATTTT
D gene: .
V gene: TRBV30
clone size: .
J gene: TRBJ1-5

CDR3 protein: CASRQGRTNYGYTF
CDR3 DNA: TGTGCCAGCAGGCAAGGGAGAACCAACTATGGCTACACCTTC
D gene: .
V gene: TRBV6-1
clone size: .
J gene: TRBJ1-2

CDR3 protein: CASSYPDISEWQYF
CDR3 DNA: TGTGCCAGCAGCTATCCGGACATAAGTGAGTGGCAGTACTTC
D gene: .
V gene: TRBV7-9
clone size: .
J gene: TRBJ2-7

CDR3 protein: CASSLANRTSLHYEQYF
CDR3 DNA: TGCGCCAGCAGCTTGGCCAACAGAACCTCTTTGCACTACGAGCAGTACTTC
D gene: .
V gene: TRBV5-1
clone size: .
J gene: TRBJ2-7

CDR3 protein: CASSFTGELFF
CDR3 DNA: TGTGCCAGCTCTTTCACCGGGGAGCTGTTTTTT
D gene: .
V gene: TRBV25-1
clone size: once
J gene: TRBJ2-2

CDR3 protein: CSAGTSGRMETQYF
CDR3 DNA: TGCAGCGCGGGGACTAGCGGGAGAATGGAGACCCAGTACTTC
D gene: TRBD2
V gene: TRBV29-1
clone size: .
J gene: TRBJ2-5

CDR3 protein: CASSLNGEGYTF
CDR3 DNA: TGTGCCAGCAGCTTAAACGGGGAAGGCTACACCTTC
D gene: .
V gene: TRBV7-3
clone size: .
J gene: TRBJ1-2

CDR3 protein: CASSQLSLSGYTEAFF
CDR3 DNA: TGTGCCAGCAGCCAGCTATCCCTATCGGGATACACTGAAGCTTTCTTT
D gene: .
V gene: TRBV4-2
clone size: .
J gene: TRBJ1-1

CDR3 protein: CASRRDRKNEKLFF
CDR3 DNA: TGTGCCAGTAGAAGGGACAGAAAAAATGAAAAACTGTTTTTT
D gene: TRBD1
V gene: TRBV19
clone size: .
J gene: TRBJ1-4

CDR3 protein: CASSQSGGRNTGELFF
CDR3 DNA: TGCGCCAGCAGTCAATCGGGCGGGAGGAACACCGGGGAGCTGTTTTTT
D gene: TRBD2
V gene: TRBV23-1
clone size: .
J gene: TRBJ2-2

CDR3 protein: CASSQDARGEAFF
CDR3 DNA: TGCGCCAGCAGCCAAGATGCCAGGGGGGAAGCTTTCTTT
D gene: TRBD1
V gene: TRBV4-3
clone size: .
J gene: TRBJ1-1

CDR3 protein: CASSFRLAGQGSYEQYF
CDR3 DNA: TGTGCCAGCAGTTTTAGGCTAGCGGGACAAGGTTCCTACGAGCAGTACTTC
D gene: TRBD2
V gene: TRBV28
clone size: .
J gene: TRBJ2-7

CDR3 protein: CASSSAPGQGNRANEKLFF
CDR3 DNA: TGTGCCAGCAGTTCTGCTCCGGGACAGGGTAATAGAGCTAATGAAAAACTGTTTTTT
D gene: TRBD1
V gene: TRBV28
clone size: .
J gene: TRBJ1-4

CDR3 protein: CASYRGEKYEQYF
CDR3 DNA: TGTGCCTCTTACAGGGGAGAAAAGTACGAGCAGTACTTC
D gene: TRBD1
V gene: TRBV2
clone size: .
J gene: TRBJ2-7

CDR3 protein: CASSPLSGSVNEQFF
CDR3 DNA: TGTGCTAGCAGCCCTCTTAGCGGGAGCGTTAATGAGCAGTTCTTC
D gene: TRBD2
V gene: TRBV7-7
clone size: .
J gene: TRBJ2-1

CDR3 protein: CSADIDRGRNGYTF
CDR3 DNA: TGCAGCGCTGATATAGACAGGGGGCGAAATGGCTACACCTTC
D gene: TRBD1
V gene: TRBV29-1
clone size: .
J gene: TRBJ1-2

CDR3 protein: CASSSIAGEKLFF
CDR3 DNA: TGTGCCAGCAGCTCCATCGCGGGGGAAAAACTGTTTTTT
D gene: .
V gene: TRBV7-9
clone size: .
J gene: TRBJ1-4

CDR3 protein: CASSLAPSAPYEQYF
CDR3 DNA: TGCGCCAGCAGCTTGGCCCCTAGCGCTCCCTACGAGCAGTACTTC
D gene: .
V gene: TRBV5-1
clone size: .
J gene: TRBJ2-7

CDR3 protein: CASSTAGTGDFGYTF
CDR3 DNA: TGTGCCAGTAGTACAGCCGGGACAGGGGATTTTGGCTACACCTTC
D gene: TRBD1
V gene: TRBV19
clone size: once
J gene: TRBJ1-2

CDR3 protein: CASGRTGGGYTEAFF
CDR3 DNA: TGTGCCAGCGGTCGGACAGGGGGCGGATACACTGAAGCTTTCTTT
D gene: TRBD1
V gene: TRBV7-6
clone size: .
J gene: TRBJ1-1

CDR3 protein: CASKTGGLNEQFF
CDR3 DNA: TGTGCCAGCAAGACAGGGGGTCTCAATGAGCAGTTCTTC
D gene: TRBD1
V gene: TRBV27
clone size: .
J gene: TRBJ2-1